A selection of T cell receptor beta chains follows, all from one sample in a study of shared clonotypes between healthy human individuals. Only in-frame clones appear in the TCRdb table, and some are missing; sequencing was by immunoSEQ multiplex PCR. Counted here are 1.4 million to 1.5 million clones, roughly 95% occurring once; the ten biggest clones make up 0.95% to 1.5%. Sequenced sample: naive CD4+ T cells sorted from blood. Source of these receptors: a man aged 25-45 years in good health. The CDR3 runs from the conserved cysteine through the conserved F or W.

TRBV6-5	CASSLTGAAGYTF
TRBV20-1	CSARDREAFF
TRBV18	CASSPYSGLTEAFF
TRBV27	CASSLIGNYGYTF
TRBV9	CASSARLGPYEQYF
TRBV11-3	CASSEGPYTDTQYF
TRBV20-1	CSATVTDTQYF
TRBV4-2	CASSRLGGQAGELFF
TRBV18	CASSQQGSSYNEQFF
TRBV27	CASSRDTGFRAGELFF
TRBV7-9	CASSQDRGKNEKLFF
TRBV28	CASRIVSGANVLTF
TRBV19	CASSSPNAGPLEAFF
TRBV2	CASSELAGGGTDTQYF
TRBV4-1	CASSRTEDSNQPQHF
TRBV27	CASSNLGQEIEKLFF
TRBV6-5	CASRTSGRTDTQYF
TRBV12-5	CASGLVPPLAGSPNEQFF
TRBV5-4	CASSLGGGGQDTEAFF
TRBV27	CASSRYREPSTNEKLFF
TRBV2	CASNTILGNQPQHF
TRBV28	CASSLRQGAIYGYTF
TRBV5-4	CASSFPGQGYNEQYF
TRBV9	CASSATGLAGNTIYF
TRBV6-6	CASRRTGTNTEAFF
TRBV29-1	CSVETSGRTDTQYF
TRBV18	CASSPLRTGTRGDTQYF
TRBV2	CASSEERLAGAEQYF
TRBV6-1	CASRQGSSYEQYF
TRBV28	CASRPTGRPNEKLFF
TRBV6-5	CASSLLGTRTDTQYF
TRBV7-2	CASSLERYNEQFF
TRBV11-2	CASSLVGSSKNTEAFF
TRBV11-1	CASSLEGLRGSSSF
TRBV7-2	CASSLRPDGEQFF
TRBV28	CASSQGGGRGYEQYF
TRBV11-2	CASSSRTSFYEQYF
TRBV5-6	CASSYSLSVRYNEQFF
TRBV30	CAWSGGPGPYLNQPQHF
TRBV6-5	CASSQGTFYEQYF
TRBV5-6	CASSLTGGQETQYF
TRBV18	CASSRQGNTEAFF
TRBV6-6	CASRTGVYEQYF
TRBV11-3	CASSLASGGTDTQYF
TRBV18	CASSPSRVGTNYGYTF
TRBV6-1	CASSVEGGRTYNEQFF
TRBV11-3	CASSPKRTSSYNEQFF
TRBV6-5	CASSPGSDTYEQYF
TRBV11-3	CASSHRYNEQFF
TRBV28	CASSLSYEGYTF
TRBV6-1	CASSAASGSPYEQYF
TRBV13	CASSLNGAGGNTGELFF
TRBV7-6	CASSLAGGRQETQYF